The sample holds one count of the clone carrying this T cell receptor (beta chain). Its matching antigen is unknown. The PCR ran on 60 Vbeta and 13 Jbeta primers. Clones were sequenced by immunoSEQ multiplex PCR, and TCRdb holds only the in-frame ones, with some missing. The data hold tens of thousands of clones, with about 78% observed a single time. V lost 4 bases, J lost 3 bases, and 3 bases stayed unmatched. There are 14 residues in the CDR3. Germline V gene sequence: CDR1 MGHDK, CDR2 SYGVNS. The data belong to a study of cytomegalovirus exposure and HLA in healthy donors. Study conclusions and caveats: Cytomegalovirus-associated status was assigned to 150 to 200 TCR beta chains.

This receptor was obtained from a woman in her 30s in good health and CMV-seronegative. Specimen: PBMCs. The V and J genes are TRBV25-1 and TRBJ2-5, with 9 positions matching TRBD2. CDR3 sequence reads: CASSGRLAEETQYF. For the CDR3, the DNA is TGTGCCAGCAGTGGCCGACTAGCGGAAGAGACCCAGTACTTC. Drawing the rest from reference TRBV25-1 and TRBJ2-5, the complete variable domain is EADIYQTPRYLVIGTGKKITLECSQTMGHDKMYWYQQDPGMELHLIHYSYGVNSTEKGDLSSESTVSRIRTEHFPLTLESARPSHTSQYLCASSGRLAEETQYFGPGTRLLVL.